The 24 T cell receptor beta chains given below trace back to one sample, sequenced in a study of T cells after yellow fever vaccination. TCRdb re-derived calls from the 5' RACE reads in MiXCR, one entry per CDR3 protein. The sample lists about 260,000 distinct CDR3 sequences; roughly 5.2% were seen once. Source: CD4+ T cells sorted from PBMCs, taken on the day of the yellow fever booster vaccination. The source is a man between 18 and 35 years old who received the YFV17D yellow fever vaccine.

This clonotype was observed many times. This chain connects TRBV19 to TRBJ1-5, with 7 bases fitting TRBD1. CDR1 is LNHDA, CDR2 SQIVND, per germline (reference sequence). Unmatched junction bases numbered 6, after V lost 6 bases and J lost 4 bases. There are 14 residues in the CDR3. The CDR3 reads CASSPGGRNQPQHF. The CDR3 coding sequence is TGTGCCAGTAGCCCAGGGGGAAGAAATCAGCCCCAGCATTTT.

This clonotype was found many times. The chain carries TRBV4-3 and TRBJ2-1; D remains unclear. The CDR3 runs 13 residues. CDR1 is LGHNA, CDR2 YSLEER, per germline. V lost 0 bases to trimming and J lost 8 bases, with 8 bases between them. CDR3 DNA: TGCGCCAGCAGCCAAGAACCCTCCCATGAGCAGTTCTTC. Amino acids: CASSQEPSHEQFF.

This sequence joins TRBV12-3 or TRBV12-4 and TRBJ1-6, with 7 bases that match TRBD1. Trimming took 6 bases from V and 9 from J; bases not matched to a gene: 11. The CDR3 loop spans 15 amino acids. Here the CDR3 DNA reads TGTGCCAGCAGGTCAAGGGACAGCGGTTTTTCACCCCTCCACTTT. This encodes CASRSRDSGFSPLHF.

CDR3 DNA sequence: TGCGCCAGCAGCTTGGTCGGCAGGTTCGAGAACACTGAAGCTTTCTTT. Protein product: CASSLVGRFENTEAFF. V is TRBV5-1 and J is TRBJ1-1, with D hard to call. Between the trimmed V and J ends, which lost 0 bases and 1 base, there was a span of 13 bases. Looked up from germline, CDR1 is SGHRS and CDR2 is YFSETQ. This CDR3 has 16 residues. The full variable domain, rest sourced from reference TRBV5-1 and TRBJ1-1, is KAGVTQTPRYLIKTRGQQVTLSCSPISGHRSVSWYQQTPGQGLQFLFEYFSETQRNKGNFPGRFSGRQFSNSRSEMNVSTLELGDSALYLCASSLVGRFENTEAFFGQGTRLTVV.

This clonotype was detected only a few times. CDR3 nucleotides: TGCAGTGCTAGATTGGGGTACGGCACCGGGGAGCTGTTTTTT. Encoded protein: CSARLGYGTGELFF. The chain has TRBV20-1 and TRBJ2-2; no clear D gene. Trimming took off 2 bases at V and 4 bases at J, with 11 bases between the two ends. The CDR3 is 14 residues long. The germline CDR1 and CDR2 sequences are DFQATT and SNEGSKA (reference sequence).

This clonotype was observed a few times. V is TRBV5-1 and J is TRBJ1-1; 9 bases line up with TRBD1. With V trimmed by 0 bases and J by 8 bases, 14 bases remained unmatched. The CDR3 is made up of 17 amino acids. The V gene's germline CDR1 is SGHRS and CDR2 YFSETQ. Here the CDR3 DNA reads TGCGCCAGCAGCTTGGGGTGGGGGACTTGGGACAGGGAAGAAGCTTTCTTT. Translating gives CASSLGWGTWDREEAFF.

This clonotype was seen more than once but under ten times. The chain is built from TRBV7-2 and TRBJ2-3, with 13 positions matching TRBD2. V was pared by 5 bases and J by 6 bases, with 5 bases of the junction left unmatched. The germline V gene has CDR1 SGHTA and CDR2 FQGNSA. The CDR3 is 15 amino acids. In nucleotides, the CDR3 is TGTGCCAGCAGCGGAACGGGACTAGCGGGGGATACGCAGTATTTT. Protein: CASSGTGLAGDTQYF.

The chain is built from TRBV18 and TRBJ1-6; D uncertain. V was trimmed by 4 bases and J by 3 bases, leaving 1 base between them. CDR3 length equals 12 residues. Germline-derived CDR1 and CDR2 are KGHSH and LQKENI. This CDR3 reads CASSRYNSPLHF. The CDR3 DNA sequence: TGTGCCAGCTCACGCTATAATTCACCCCTCCACTTT.

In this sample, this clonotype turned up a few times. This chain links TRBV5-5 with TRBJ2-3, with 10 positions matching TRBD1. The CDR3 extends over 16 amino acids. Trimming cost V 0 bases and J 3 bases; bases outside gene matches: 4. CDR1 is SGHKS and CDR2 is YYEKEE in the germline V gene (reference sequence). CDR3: CASSLVPGQGTDTQYF. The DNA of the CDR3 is TGTGCCAGCAGCTTGGTACCGGGACAGGGGACAGATACGCAGTATTTT.

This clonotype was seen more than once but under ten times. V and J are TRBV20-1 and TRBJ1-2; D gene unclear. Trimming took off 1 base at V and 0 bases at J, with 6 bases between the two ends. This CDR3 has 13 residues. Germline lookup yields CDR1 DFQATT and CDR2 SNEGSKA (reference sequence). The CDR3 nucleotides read TGCAGTGCTAGAGGTCCCTCTAACTATGGCTACACCTTC. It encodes CSARGPSNYGYTF.

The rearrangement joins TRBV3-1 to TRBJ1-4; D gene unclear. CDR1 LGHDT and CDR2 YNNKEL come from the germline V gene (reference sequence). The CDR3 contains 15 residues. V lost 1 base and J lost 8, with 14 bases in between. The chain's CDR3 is CASSQGLEYKEKLFF. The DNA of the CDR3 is TGTGCCAGCAGCCAAGGTCTTGAATACAAGGAAAAACTGTTTTTT.

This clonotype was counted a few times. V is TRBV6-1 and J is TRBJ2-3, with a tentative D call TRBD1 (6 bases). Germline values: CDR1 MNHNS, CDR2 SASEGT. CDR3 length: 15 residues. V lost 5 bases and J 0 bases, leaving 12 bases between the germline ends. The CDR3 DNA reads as TGTGCCAGCAGTCGGACAGTACCTAGCACAGATACGCAGTATTTT. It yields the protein CASSRTVPSTDTQYF.

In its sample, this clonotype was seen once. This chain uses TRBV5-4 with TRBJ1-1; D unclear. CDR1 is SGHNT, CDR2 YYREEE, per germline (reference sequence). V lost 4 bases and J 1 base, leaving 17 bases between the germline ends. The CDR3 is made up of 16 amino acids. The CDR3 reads CASSAPLKQRNTEAFF. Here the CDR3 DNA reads TGTGCCAGCAGCGCTCCTCTAAAGCAACGGAACACTGAAGCTTTCTTT.

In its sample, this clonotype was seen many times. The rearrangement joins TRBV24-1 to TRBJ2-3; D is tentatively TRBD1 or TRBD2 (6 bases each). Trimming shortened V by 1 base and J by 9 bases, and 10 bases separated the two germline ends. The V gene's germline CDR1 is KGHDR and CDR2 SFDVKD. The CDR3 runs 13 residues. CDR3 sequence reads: CATSDLGGGTQYF. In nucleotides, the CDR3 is TGTGCCACCAGTGATTTAGGGGGAGGCACGCAGTATTTT.

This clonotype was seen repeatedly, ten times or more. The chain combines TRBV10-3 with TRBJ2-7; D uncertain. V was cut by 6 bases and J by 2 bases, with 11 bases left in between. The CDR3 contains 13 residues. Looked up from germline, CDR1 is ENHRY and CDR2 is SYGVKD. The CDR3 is CAISPQRPYEQYF. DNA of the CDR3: TGTGCCATCAGCCCACAGAGACCCTACGAGCAGTACTTC.

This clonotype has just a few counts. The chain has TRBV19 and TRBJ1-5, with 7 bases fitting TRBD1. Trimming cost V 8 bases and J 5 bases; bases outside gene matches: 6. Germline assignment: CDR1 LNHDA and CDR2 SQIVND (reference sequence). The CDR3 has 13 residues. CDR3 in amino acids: CASSRDSDQPQHF. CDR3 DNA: TGTGCCAGTTCCCGGGACAGCGATCAGCCCCAGCATTTT. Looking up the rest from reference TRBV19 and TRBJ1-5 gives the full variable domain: DGGITQSPKYLFRKEGQNVTLSCEQNLNHDAMYWYRQDPGQGLRLIYYSQIVNDFQKGDIAEGYSVSREKKESFPLTVTSAQKNPTAFYLCASSRDSDQPQHFGDGTRLSIL.

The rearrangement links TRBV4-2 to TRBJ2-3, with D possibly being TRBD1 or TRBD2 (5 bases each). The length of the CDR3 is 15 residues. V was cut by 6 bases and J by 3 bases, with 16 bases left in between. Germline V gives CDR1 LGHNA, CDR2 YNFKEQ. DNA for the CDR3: TGTGCCAGCAGTCTCGGGGACCGAGGGACAGATACGCAGTATTTT. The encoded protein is CASSLGDRGTDTQYF.

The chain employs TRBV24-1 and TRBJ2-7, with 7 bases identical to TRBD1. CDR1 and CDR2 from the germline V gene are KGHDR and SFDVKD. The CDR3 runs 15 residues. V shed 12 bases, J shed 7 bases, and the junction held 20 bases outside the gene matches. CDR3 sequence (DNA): TGTGCCGCCCAAGGGGGCGCGACAGCCCATTGGGAGCAGTACTTC. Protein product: CAAQGGATAHWEQYF.

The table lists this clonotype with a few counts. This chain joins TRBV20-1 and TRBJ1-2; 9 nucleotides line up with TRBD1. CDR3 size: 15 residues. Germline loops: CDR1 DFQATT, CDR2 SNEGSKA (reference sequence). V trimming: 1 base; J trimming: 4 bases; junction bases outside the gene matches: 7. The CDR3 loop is CSARGPGTGPYGYTF. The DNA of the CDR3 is TGCAGTGCTAGAGGCCCCGGGACAGGGCCCTATGGCTACACCTTC.

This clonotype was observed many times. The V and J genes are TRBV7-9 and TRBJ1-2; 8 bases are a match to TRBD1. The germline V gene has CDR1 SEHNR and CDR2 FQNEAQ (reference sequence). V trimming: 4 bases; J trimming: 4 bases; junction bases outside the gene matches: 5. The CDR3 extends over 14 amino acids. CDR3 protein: CASSSGGVGYGYTF. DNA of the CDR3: TGTGCCAGCAGCTCAGGGGGCGTGGGCTATGGCTACACCTTC. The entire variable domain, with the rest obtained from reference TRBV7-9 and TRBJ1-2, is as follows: DTGVSQNPRHKITKRGQNVTFRCDPISEHNRLYWYRQTLGQGPEFLTYFQNEAQLEKSRLLSDRFSAERPKGSFSTLEIQRTEQGDSAMYLCASSSGGVGYGYTFGSGTRLTVV.

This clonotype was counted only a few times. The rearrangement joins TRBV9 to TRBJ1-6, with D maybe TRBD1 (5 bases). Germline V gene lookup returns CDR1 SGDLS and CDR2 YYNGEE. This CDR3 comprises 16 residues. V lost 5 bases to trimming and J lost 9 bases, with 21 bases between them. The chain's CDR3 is CASSSSGSPDGSPLHF. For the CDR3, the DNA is TGTGCCAGCAGTTCTTCAGGGTCCCCGGACGGTTCACCCCTCCACTTT.

In DNA form, the CDR3 reads TGTGCCAGCACTGTGACACGGTGGGATACGCAGTATTTT. Protein: CASTVTRWDTQYF. The genes are TRBV2 and TRBJ2-3; the D is unclear. The germline V gene has CDR1 SNHLY and CDR2 FYNNEI. This CDR3 is built from 13 residues. The V and J ends lost 7 bases and 6 bases respectively, with 14 bases between them.

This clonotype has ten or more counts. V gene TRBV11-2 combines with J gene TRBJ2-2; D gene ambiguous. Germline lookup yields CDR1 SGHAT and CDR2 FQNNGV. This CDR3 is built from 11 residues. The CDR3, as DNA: TGTGCTACCCGCGACACCGGGGAGCTGTTTTTT. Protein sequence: CATRDTGELFF.

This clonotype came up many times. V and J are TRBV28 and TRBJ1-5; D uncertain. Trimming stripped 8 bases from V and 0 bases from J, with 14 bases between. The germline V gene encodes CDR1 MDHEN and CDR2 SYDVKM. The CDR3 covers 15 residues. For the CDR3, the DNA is TGTGCCAGCGGGGTTTGGGCATATAGCAATCAGCCCCAGCATTTT. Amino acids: CASGVWAYSNQPQHF.